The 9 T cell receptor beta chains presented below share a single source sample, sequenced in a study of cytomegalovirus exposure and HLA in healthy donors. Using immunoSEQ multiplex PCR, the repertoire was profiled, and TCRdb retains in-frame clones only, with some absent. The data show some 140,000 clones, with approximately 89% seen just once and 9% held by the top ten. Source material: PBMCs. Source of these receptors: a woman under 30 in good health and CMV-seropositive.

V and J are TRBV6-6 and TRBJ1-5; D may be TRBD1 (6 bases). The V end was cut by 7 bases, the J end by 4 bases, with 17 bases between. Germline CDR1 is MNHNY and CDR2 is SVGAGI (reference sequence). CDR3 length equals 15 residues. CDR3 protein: CASTVQGGENQPQHF. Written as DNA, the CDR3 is TGTGCCAGCACCGTACAGGGTGGGGAGAATCAGCCCCAGCATTTT.

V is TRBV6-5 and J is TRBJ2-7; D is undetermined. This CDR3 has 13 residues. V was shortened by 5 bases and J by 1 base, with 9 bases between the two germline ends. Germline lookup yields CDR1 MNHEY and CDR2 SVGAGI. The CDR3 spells CASSTTPSYEQYF. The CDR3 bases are TGTGCCAGCAGTACGACACCGTCCTACGAGCAGTACTTC.

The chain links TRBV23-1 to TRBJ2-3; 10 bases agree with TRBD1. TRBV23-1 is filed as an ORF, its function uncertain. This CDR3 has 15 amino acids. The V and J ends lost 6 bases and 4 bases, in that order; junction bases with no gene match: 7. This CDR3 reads CASSPTGGNADTQYF. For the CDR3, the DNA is TGCGCCAGCAGCCCGACAGGGGGCAACGCAGATACGCAGTATTTT.

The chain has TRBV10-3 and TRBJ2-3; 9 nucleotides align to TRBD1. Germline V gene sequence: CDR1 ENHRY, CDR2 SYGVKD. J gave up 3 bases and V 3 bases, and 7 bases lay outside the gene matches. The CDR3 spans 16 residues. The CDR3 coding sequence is TGTGCCATCAGTGACTGGGACAGGGATTCGACAGATACGCAGTATTTT. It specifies CAISDWDRDSTDTQYF.

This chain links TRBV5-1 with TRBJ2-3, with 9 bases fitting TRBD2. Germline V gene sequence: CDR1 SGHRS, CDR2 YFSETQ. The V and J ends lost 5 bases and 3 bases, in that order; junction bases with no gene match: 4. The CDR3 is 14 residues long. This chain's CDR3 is CASRAGGPTDTQYF. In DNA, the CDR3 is TGCGCCAGCAGGGCGGGGGGGCCAACAGATACGCAGTATTTT.

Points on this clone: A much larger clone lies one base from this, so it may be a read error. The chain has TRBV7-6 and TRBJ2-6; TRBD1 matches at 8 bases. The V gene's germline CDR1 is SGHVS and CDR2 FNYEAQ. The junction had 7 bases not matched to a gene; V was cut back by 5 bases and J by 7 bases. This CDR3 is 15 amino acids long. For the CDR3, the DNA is TGTGCCAGCAGCCAATCGACAGGGGAAGCCAACGTCCTGACTTTC. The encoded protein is CASSQSTGEANVLTF.

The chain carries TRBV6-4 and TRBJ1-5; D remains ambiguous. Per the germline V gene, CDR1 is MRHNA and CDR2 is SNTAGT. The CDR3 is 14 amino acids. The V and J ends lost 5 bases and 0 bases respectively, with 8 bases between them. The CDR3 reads CASSPRISNQPQHF. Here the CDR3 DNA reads TGTGCCAGCAGTCCCAGGATTAGCAATCAGCCCCAGCATTTT.

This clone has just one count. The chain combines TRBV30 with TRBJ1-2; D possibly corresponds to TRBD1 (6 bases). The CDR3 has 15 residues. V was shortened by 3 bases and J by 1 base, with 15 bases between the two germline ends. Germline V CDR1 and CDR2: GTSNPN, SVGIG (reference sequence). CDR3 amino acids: CAWRKGQRDNYGYTF. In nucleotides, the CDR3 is TGTGCCTGGAGAAAAGGACAGAGAGATAACTATGGCTACACCTTC.

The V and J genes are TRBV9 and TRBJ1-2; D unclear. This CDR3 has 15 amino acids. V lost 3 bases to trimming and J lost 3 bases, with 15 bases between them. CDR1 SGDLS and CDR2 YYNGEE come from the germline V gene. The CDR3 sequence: CASSAGEGGDYGYTF. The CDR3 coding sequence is TGTGCCAGCAGCGCGGGCGAGGGTGGGGACTATGGCTACACCTTC.